Presented here are 30 T cell receptor beta chains from one specimen sequenced in a study of human T cells and chemical hapten exposure. TCRdb re-derived calls from the RACE reads in MiXCR, one entry per CDR3 protein. The profile shows 70,000 or so distinct CDR3 sequences, around 10% of them singletons. As for time point: patch test 3, about 24 weeks after DPC sensitization. Treatment specified: therapeutic diphenylcyclopropenone sensitization with weekly scalp DPC. Sequenced material: whole blood, taken in connection with sensitization to the hapten diphenylcyclopropenone (DPC). The receptor set was obtained from a woman aged 45-59 years with alopecia areata. Some clones in this sample may be carry-over from other donors' samples.

This clonotype has more than one count but fewer than ten. V gene TRBV7-6 combines with J gene TRBJ2-2; a weak D match, TRBD2 (6 bases). Trimming stripped 4 bases from V and 7 bases from J, with 28 bases between. This CDR3 region has 19 residues. Per germline, CDR1 SGHVS and CDR2 FNYEAQ. This chain's CDR3 is CASSSDRDSVGILRGELFF. The CDR3 DNA reads as TGTGCCAGCAGCTCGGACCGGGACTCGGTGGGGATTTTGCGCGGGGAGCTGTTTTTT.

This clonotype showed up just a few times. The chain links TRBV6-2 or TRBV6-3 to TRBJ2-7; no reliable D call. V was trimmed by 6 bases and J by 3 bases, leaving 6 bases between them. This CDR3 has 11 amino acids. Per the germline V gene, CDR1 is MNHEY and CDR2 is SVGEGT. In DNA form, the CDR3 reads TGTGCCAGCAGGGCCTTCTACGAGCAGTACTTC. This codes for CASRAFYEQYF.

The V gene is TRBV28, the J gene TRBJ2-5, with 9 bases that match TRBD1. V dropped 5 bases and J dropped 5; count of bases not matched to a gene: 12. The V gene's germline CDR1 is MDHEN and CDR2 SYDVKM. The CDR3 consists of 16 residues. The CDR3 DNA follows: TGTGCCAGCAGTCCCTCCGGGACAGGGATGAGGGAGACCCAGTACTTC. This codes for CASSPSGTGMRETQYF.

This clonotype was found many times. The chain has TRBV28 and TRBJ2-3, with D perhaps matching TRBD2 (6 bases). Per germline, CDR1 MDHEN and CDR2 SYDVKM. This CDR3 region has 16 residues. V lost 4 bases, J lost 1 base, and 15 bases lay in between. DNA of the CDR3: TGTGCCAGCAGTTCCCCAGCGGGTCTCCGCACAGATACGCAGTATTTT. It is translated as CASSSPAGLRTDTQYF.

This clonotype was detected only a few times. This chain links TRBV7-9 with TRBJ2-7; no definite D call. Between the trimmed V and J ends, which lost 4 bases and 2 bases, there was a span of 6 bases. The length of the CDR3 is 12 residues. Germline V gene sequence: CDR1 SEHNR, CDR2 FQNEAQ (reference sequence). CDR3 region: CASSSWTYEQYF. In DNA form, the CDR3 reads TGTGCCAGCAGCTCGTGGACCTACGAGCAGTACTTC.

J is TRBJ1-5 and V is TRBV28; 7 bases are shared with TRBD1. From germline, CDR1 is MDHEN and CDR2 SYDVKM. V shed 7 bases and J 3 bases; nucleotides not matched to a gene: 3. This CDR3 has 13 amino acids. CDR3 sequence reads: CASTGTDNQPQHF. DNA for the CDR3: TGTGCCAGCACCGGGACAGACAATCAGCCCCAGCATTTT.

The chain is built from TRBV6-2 or TRBV6-3 and TRBJ2-3, with D possibly being TRBD1 (6 bases). This CDR3 comprises 14 residues. The V gene lost 7 bases and the J gene lost 0 bases, with 11 bases spanning the gap. The V gene's germline CDR1 is MNHEY and CDR2 SVGEGT. The CDR3 spells CASIRTGSTDTQYF. CDR3 coding DNA: TGTGCCAGCATAAGAACAGGGAGCACAGATACGCAGTATTTT.

At least ten counts were recorded for this clonotype. This chain connects TRBV4-3 to TRBJ1-1, with 8 nucleotides matching TRBD1. This CDR3 region has 16 residues. Trimming removed 2 bases from V and 5 bases from J; junction bases left unmatched: 10. CDR1 and CDR2 (germline): LGHNA, YSLEER. The CDR3: CASSQRQGAWGTEAFF. For the CDR3, the DNA is TGCGCCAGCAGCCAAAGGCAGGGGGCGTGGGGTACTGAAGCTTTCTTT.

This clonotype was recorded at least ten times. The genes are TRBV12-3 or TRBV12-4 and TRBJ2-7; D is possibly TRBD1 (8 bases). This CDR3 is built from 15 residues. Trimming stripped 5 bases from V and 1 base from J, with 15 bases between. In DNA form, the CDR3 reads TGTGCCAGCAGTCCTAACAGGGGGGGGTCCTACGAGCAGTACTTC. It encodes CASSPNRGGSYEQYF.

This clonotype has just a few counts. The J gene is TRBJ2-1, the V gene TRBV3-1, with 10 bases fitting TRBD1. Germline V gene lookup returns CDR1 LGHDT and CDR2 YNNKEL (reference sequence). The CDR3 loop spans 16 amino acids. The V and J ends lost 1 base and 7 bases, in that order; junction bases with no gene match: 7. The CDR3 protein is CASSQVAGTGANEQFF. The CDR3 DNA sequence: TGTGCCAGCAGCCAAGTAGCCGGGACAGGGGCTAATGAGCAGTTCTTC.

CDR3 nucleotides: TGTGCCAGCAGTTTGGGCAGGTCCATCTACGAGCAGTACTTC. Amino acid sequence: CASSLGRSIYEQYF. The J gene is TRBJ2-7, the V gene TRBV28; D ambiguous. Germline loops: CDR1 MDHEN, CDR2 SYDVKM. The V and J ends lost 3 bases and 3 bases respectively, with 12 bases between them. The CDR3 runs 14 residues.

This clonotype showed up just a few times. The chain couples TRBV4-1 to TRBJ2-1, with 10 nucleotides matching TRBD2. The germline V gene encodes CDR1 MGHRA and CDR2 YSYEKL. This CDR3 is 16 amino acids long. J was trimmed by 9 bases and V by 1 base; bases with no gene match: 9. CDR3 loop: CASSQAGLAGVGEQFF. The CDR3 DNA is TGCGCCAGCAGCCAAGCGGGTCTAGCGGGAGTGGGTGAGCAGTTCTTC.

This clonotype appeared many times. The chain couples TRBV28 to TRBJ1-4, with a possible D match to TRBD1 (5 bases). The CDR3 is 14 amino acids. Trimming left V 6 bases short and J 3 bases short, with 11 bases between. Germline CDR1 reads MDHEN; CDR2 reads SYDVKM. This chain's CDR3 is CASRGPHPNEKLFF. The CDR3 DNA follows: TGTGCCAGCAGGGGGCCCCACCCTAATGAAAAACTGTTTTTT.

The sample holds many counts of this clonotype. The chain is built from TRBV7-9 and TRBJ2-7, with D possibly TRBD1 on 5 matching bases. The V end lost 1 base, the J end lost 5 bases, and 12 bases lay between the germline ends. The CDR3 is made up of 14 amino acids. CDR1 and CDR2 from the germline V gene are SEHNR and FQNEAQ (reference sequence). Here the CDR3 reads CASSLGAGKDEQYF. CDR3 nucleotide sequence: TGTGCCAGCAGCTTAGGTGCAGGGAAGGACGAGCAGTACTTC.

This clonotype was seen ten or more times. V and J are TRBV6-5 and TRBJ1-2, with D unresolved. In germline, CDR1 is MNHEY, CDR2 SVGAGI. V lost 6 bases, J lost 8 bases, and 16 bases lay in between. This CDR3 comprises 13 residues. CDR3 bases: TGTGCCAGCAGGATCCCCGGGCCAGGCGGCTACACCTTC. Its translation is CASRIPGPGGYTF.

The V gene is TRBV6-6, the J gene TRBJ2-5; perhaps TRBD1 as D (5 bases). The germline CDR1 and CDR2 sequences are MNHNY and SVGAGI (reference sequence). The CDR3 has 11 residues. V lost 5 bases, J lost 8 bases, and 9 bases lay in between. The CDR3 here is CASSQDSTQYF. The CDR3 DNA follows: TGTGCCAGCAGTCAAGACAGTACCCAGTACTTC.

This clonotype was counted between two and nine times. The chain joins TRBV29-1 to TRBJ1-1, with no clear D. V was pared by 6 bases and J by 4 bases, with 18 bases between. CDR3 length: 14 amino acids. Germline CDR1 SQVTM, CDR2 ANQGSEA. In DNA, the CDR3 is TGCAGCGTCGATGCCGGGGTATATTCCACTGAAGCTTTCTTT. Translation: CSVDAGVYSTEAFF.

This clonotype was seen a handful of times. The V call is TRBV18, the J call TRBJ2-1, with 8 bases that match TRBD2. CDR1 is KGHSH and CDR2 is LQKENI in the germline V gene. Trimming cost V 6 bases and J 7 bases; bases outside gene matches: 5. CDR3 size: 13 residues. The CDR3 coding sequence is TGTGCCAGCTCCGGGACTAGTTGGAATGAGCAGTTCTTC. Its translation is CASSGTSWNEQFF.

V is TRBV3-1 and J is TRBJ1-6; D not certain. CDR1 is LGHDT and CDR2 is YNNKEL in the germline V gene (reference sequence). This CDR3 region has 14 residues. This CDR3 reads CATSFMNSNSPLHF. The CDR3 coding sequence is TGTGCTACTTCATTTATGAACAGTAATTCACCCCTCCACTTT.

This clonotype was seen only a few times. Written as DNA, the CDR3 is TGTGCCAGCAGTCTCGGACACTACTACGAGCAGTACTTC. Translation: CASSLGHYYEQYF. V gene TRBV3-1 combines with J gene TRBJ2-7, with D possibly TRBD1 on 5 matching bases. The CDR3 runs 13 residues. CDR1 and CDR2 (germline): LGHDT, YNNKEL (reference sequence). Trimming pared 6 bases from V and 3 bases from J, leaving 12 bases between.

This sequence joins TRBV5-5 and TRBJ2-7, with D possibly matching TRBD1 (6 bases). The CDR3 is made up of 14 amino acids. Trimming stripped 4 bases from V and 2 bases from J, with 13 bases between. The V gene's germline CDR1 is SGHKS and CDR2 YYEKEE (reference sequence). CDR3 protein: CASSPGTLTYEQYF. CDR3 sequence (DNA): TGTGCCAGCAGCCCCGGGACACTTACCTACGAGCAGTACTTC.

This clonotype has just a few counts. V is TRBV7-9 and J is TRBJ2-7, with TRBD1 matching over 9 bases. Germline V gene lookup returns CDR1 SEHNR and CDR2 FQNEAQ (reference sequence). The junction had 8 bases not matched to a gene; V was cut back by 4 bases and J by 4 bases. This CDR3 region has 15 residues. Here the CDR3 DNA reads TGTGCCAGCAGCTCCCCGGGACAGGGCTGGTACGAGCAGTACTTC. Translation: CASSSPGQGWYEQYF.

This clonotype was counted at least ten times. This chain connects TRBV3-1 to TRBJ2-1; 10 nucleotides agree with TRBD2. The CDR3 spans 17 residues. J gave up 7 bases and V 0 bases, and 9 bases lay outside the gene matches. Germline V gives CDR1 LGHDT, CDR2 YNNKEL (reference sequence). CDR3 protein: CASSQDSERGGRNEQFF. In nucleotides, the CDR3 is TGTGCCAGCAGCCAAGATAGCGAGCGGGGGGGCCGTAATGAGCAGTTCTTC.

The sample holds many counts of this clonotype. The chain has TRBV5-1 and TRBJ2-7, with D possibly matching TRBD2 (5 bases). V was clipped by 5 bases and J by 3 bases, with 15 bases between them. CDR3 length equals 14 residues. The germline CDR1 and CDR2 sequences are SGHRS and YFSETQ. CDR3 residues: CASRLELRVYEQYF. The CDR3 bases are TGCGCCAGCAGACTAGAGTTAAGGGTCTACGAGCAGTACTTC.

Only a few counts were recorded for this clonotype. The chain couples TRBV2 to TRBJ1-5, with D hard to call. Trimming pared 3 bases from V and 3 bases from J, leaving 9 bases between. The CDR3 has 14 residues. CDR1 is SNHLY, CDR2 FYNNEI, per germline. This chain's CDR3 is CASSERAPNQPQHF. CDR3 sequence (DNA): TGTGCCAGCAGTGAGAGGGCTCCCAATCAGCCCCAGCATTTT.

This clonotype has at least ten counts. J is TRBJ2-3 and V is TRBV5-4; TRBD2 matches 9 bases. The ends lost 3 bases at V and 10 bases at J; junction bases unmatched: 3. The CDR3 has 12 residues. Germline CDR1 reads SGHNT; CDR2 reads YYREEE (reference sequence). CDR3 in DNA: TGTGCCAGCAGCTCAGTAGCGGGGGCGCAGTATTTT. Amino acid sequence: CASSSVAGAQYF.

Ten or more counts support this clonotype. The CDR3 DNA follows: TGCGCCAGCAGCGTTGGACAGGGCGAAACTGAAGCTTTCTTT. Translated: CASSVGQGETEAFF. The J gene is TRBJ1-1, the V gene TRBV5-1, with 8 nucleotides matching TRBD1. Germline V lookup: CDR1 SGHRS, CDR2 YFSETQ. This CDR3 comprises 14 residues. Trimming at V came to 4 bases and at J to 5 bases, leaving 7 bases not matched to a gene.

The sample holds many counts of this clonotype. This chain uses TRBV2 with TRBJ2-1; 8 bases are shared with TRBD1. The J segment lost 9 bases and the V segment lost 1 base, leaving 5 bases of the junction unmatched. The CDR3 runs 14 residues. CDR1 SNHLY and CDR2 FYNNEI come from the germline V gene. In DNA, the CDR3 is TGTGCCAGCAGTGAAGAACAGGGGGTCGGTGAGCAGTTCTTC. Amino acid sequence: CASSEEQGVGEQFF.

Many counts were recorded for this clonotype. The chain is built from TRBV5-4 and TRBJ1-2, with 8 bases identical to TRBD1. V shed 1 base and J 8 bases; nucleotides not matched to a gene: 19. The CDR3 is 18 amino acids. CDR1 is SGHNT and CDR2 is YYREEE in the germline V gene (reference sequence). This CDR3 reads CASSLKIPRGRGLKGYTF. CDR3 DNA sequence: TGTGCCAGCAGCTTGAAAATCCCGCGAGGCAGGGGGCTCAAGGGCTACACCTTC.

This clonotype was detected once. This rearrangement joins TRBV12-3 or TRBV12-4 to TRBJ1-2, with 7 bases that match TRBD1. The CDR3 is 13 amino acids. Unmatched junction bases numbered 3, after V lost 5 bases and J lost 3 bases. This CDR3 reads CASSQQGHYGYTF. Here the CDR3 DNA reads TGTGCCAGCAGTCAACAGGGGCACTATGGCTACACCTTC.